Below, 9 T cell receptor beta chains from the same sample are listed, as sequenced in a study of blood T cell repertoires in COVID-19. Measured with immunoSEQ multiplex PCR; TCRdb has only the in-frame clones, and not every one. This sample has tens of thousands of clones, with under 90% found just once. The source material was peripheral blood. These receptors came from a man older than 75 with COVID-19, enrolled during active disease.

The chain couples TRBV7-6 to TRBJ2-7, with TRBD1 identical over 10 bases. The CDR3 loop spans 16 amino acids. Germline loops: CDR1 SGHVS, CDR2 FNYEAQ. Trimming at V came to 1 base and at J to 6 bases, leaving 9 bases not matched to a gene. For the CDR3, the DNA is TGTGCCAGCAGCTTAGGGCTGACAGGGGGCCAAAGCGAGCAGTACTTC. The encoded protein is CASSLGLTGGQSEQYF.

The rearrangement uses TRBV29-1 and TRBJ1-6; D not resolved. Germline V gene sequence: CDR1 SQVTM, CDR2 ANQGSEA. There are 14 residues in the CDR3. V dropped 6 bases and J dropped 7 bases, with 16 bases sitting between them. This CDR3 reads CSVSTGAGNSPLHF. The CDR3 DNA sequence: TGCAGCGTATCCACCGGCGCGGGGAATTCACCCCTCCACTTT.

The J gene is TRBJ2-1, the V gene TRBV5-1, with D maybe TRBD1 (6 bases). The CDR3 totals 13 residues. V was clipped by 4 bases and J by 4 bases, with 9 bases between them. Germline values: CDR1 SGHRS, CDR2 YFSETQ. The CDR3 sequence: CASSHGTYNEQFF. CDR3 bases: TGCGCCAGCAGCCACGGGACATACAATGAGCAGTTCTTC.

This clone showed up just once. This chain connects TRBV6-5 to TRBJ1-1; D possibly corresponds to TRBD1 (6 bases). V lost 6 bases and J 5 bases, leaving 10 bases between the germline ends. Germline V lookup: CDR1 MNHEY, CDR2 SVGAGI. The CDR3 is 12 amino acids. The CDR3 DNA is TGTGCCAGCAGATTTACAGGGACTGAAGCTTTCTTT. This gives the protein CASRFTGTEAFF.

This chain links TRBV7-8 with TRBJ1-6, with a weak D call TRBD1 (5 bases). Germline V lookup: CDR1 SGHVS, CDR2 FQNEAQ. The V gene lost 4 bases and the J gene lost 1 base, with 8 bases spanning the gap. CDR3 length equals 15 residues. The CDR3 region is CASSSQGSYNSPLHF. CDR3 bases: TGTGCCAGCAGCTCCCAGGGATCCTATAATTCACCCCTCCACTTT. The full variable domain, rest sourced from reference TRBV7-8 and TRBJ1-6, is GAGVSQSPRYKVAKRGQDVALRCDPISGHVSLFWYQQALGQGPEFLTYFQNEAQLDKSGLPSDRFFAERPEGSVSTLKIQRTQQEDSAVYLCASSSQGSYNSPLHFGNGTRLTVT.

This chain connects TRBV5-4 to TRBJ2-3; 15 positions agree with TRBD2. In germline, CDR1 is SGHNT, CDR2 YYREEE (reference sequence). Trimming took 6 bases from V and 2 from J; bases not matched to a gene: 7. The CDR3 consists of 17 residues. The CDR3 DNA reads TGTGCCAGCACCTCAGGGACTAGCGGGGGGACCACAGATACGCAGTATTTT. Protein product: CASTSGTSGGTTDTQYF.

The chain joins TRBV7-9 to TRBJ1-5; no reliable D call. Between the trimmed V and J ends, which lost 3 bases and 5 bases, there was a span of 11 bases. Per germline, CDR1 SEHNR and CDR2 FQNEAQ (reference sequence). This CDR3 contains 14 residues. The CDR3 DNA sequence: TGTGCCAGCAGCTTGGCCGCATTGGATCAGCCCCAGCATTTT. As protein: CASSLAALDQPQHF.

This sequence joins TRBV9 and TRBJ1-2; TRBD1 is a possible D gene (5 bases). The V end lost 4 bases, the J end lost 8 bases, and 21 bases lay between the germline ends. The CDR3 consists of 15 residues. Germline V gene sequence: CDR1 SGDLS, CDR2 YYNGEE. CDR3 DNA: TGTGCCAGCAGCCCCGGGACTGCAAAGGAGGGGGGCTACACCTTC. Protein: CASSPGTAKEGGYTF.

The table lists this clone with a count of one. This sequence joins TRBV12-3 or TRBV12-4 and TRBJ2-7, with 9 bases lining up with TRBD1. V shed 5 bases and J 4 bases; nucleotides not matched to a gene: 3. This CDR3 spans 13 amino acids. DNA for the CDR3: TGTGCCAGCAGTCCCGGGACAGGGTACGAGCAGTACGTC. This gives the protein CASSPGTGYEQYV.